This T cell receptor beta chain originates from a study of T-cell memory formation after mild COVID-19. The overall study: Most TCR clusters belonged to a single donor.

This clonotype was recorded many times. The target antigen is unknown. 5'RACE primed from the constant segment yielded TCR alpha and TCR beta cDNA libraries bearing sample barcodes and UMIs. TCRdb re-called the 5' RACE reads with MiXCR, one entry per CDR3 protein. The sample carries about 210,000 distinct CDR3 sequences, 8% to 11% recorded once. General study points: Day 15 to 85 contractors were CD4/CD8 balanced; later expanders leaned CD4+. There were some responding clones in pre-infection memory, which suggested that cross-reactive memory had joined.

Germline assignment: CDR1 DFQATT and CDR2 SNEGSKA (reference sequence). V lost 4 bases and J lost 3, with 13 bases in between. The CDR3 extends over 14 amino acids. The TCR was taken from a man aged 18 to 29 who had mild COVID-19 (a few samples of this study predate the infection). Cell type and time point are not known. The V gene is TRBV20-1, the J gene TRBJ2-1, with D perhaps TRBD2 (7 bases). Source material: PBMCs or a T cell subset sorted from them (not recorded which). The CDR3 spells CSAMGGAVYNEQFF. Here the CDR3 DNA reads TGCAGTGCTATGGGGGGGGCTGTCTACAATGAGCAGTTCTTC.